This is a list of T cell receptor beta chains from one sample in a study of blood T cell repertoires in COVID-19. The repertoire was sequenced with immunoSEQ multiplex PCR; TCRdb's copy has only in-frame clones and lacks some. The table shows approximately 180,000 clones, with roughly 88% occurring only once. Sequenced input: peripheral blood. Receptors were obtained from a woman in her thirties or forties with COVID-19, enrolled during active disease. Both conserved end residues are part of each CDR3. The order of the fields is clone size, J gene, V gene, D gene, CDR3 length, CDR3 DNA, CDR3 protein. A D gene is named only where the DNA matches it firmly. Size is omitted from some rows. Given values are once, few, many or a class for expanded clones.

NA,TRBJ2-7,TRBV19,TRBD2,14,TGTGCCAGTATGGAGGTAGCGGGAGTTGGCGAGCAGTACTTC,CASMEVAGVGEQYF
NA,TRBJ2-3,TRBV7-9,NA,12,TGTGCCAGCAGCTACACTAGCGATACGCAGTATTTT,CASSYTSDTQYF
NA,TRBJ2-7,TRBV7-2,NA,13,TGTGCCAGCAGCCCCCGACAGCGCTACGAGCAGTACTTC,CASSPRQRYEQYF
NA,TRBJ2-1,TRBV28,TRBD2,15,TGTGCCAGCAGTGCACCTAGCGGGAGGTACAATGAGCAGTTCTTC,CASSAPSGRYNEQFF
few,TRBJ2-3,TRBV4-2,NA,15,TGTGCCAGCAGCCAAGATGAGGTGGTCACAGATACGCAGTATTTT,CASSQDEVVTDTQYF
NA,TRBJ2-7,TRBV19,NA,15,TGTGCCAGTAGTTTTAGAGGAGGGCTAACCTACGAGCAGTACTTC,CASSFRGGLTYEQYF
NA,TRBJ1-2,TRBV6-5,NA,11,TGTGCCAGCTTAATAGGGGTTGGCTACACCTTC,CASLIGVGYTF
many,TRBJ2-5,TRBV11-2,NA,13,TGTGCCAGCAGTTTGGGGGGACAAGAGACCCAGTACTTC,CASSLGGQETQYF
NA,TRBJ2-2,TRBV7-9,NA,13,TGTGCCAGCAGACCTACAGCTACCGGGGAGCTGTTTTTT,CASRPTATGELFF
NA,TRBJ1-1,TRBV5-1,NA,14,TGCGCCAGCAGCCTGAGGGTTGGAAACACTGAAGCTTTCTTT,CASSLRVGNTEAFF
NA,TRBJ2-1,TRBV7-3,NA,13,TGTGCCAGCAGCACTGGGGCGGAGAATGAGCAGTTCTTC,CASSTGAENEQFF
many,TRBJ2-7,TRBV2,TRBD2,14,TGTGCCAGCAGTAAACTAGCGGGGGGTTACGAGCAGTACTTC,CASSKLAGGYEQYF
once,TRBJ2-2,TRBV9,TRBD2,19,TGTGCCAGCAGCGTAGTAGTGACTAGCGGGAGTTTCAGCCCCGGGGAGCTGTTTTTT,CASSVVVTSGSFSPGELFF
NA,TRBJ2-5,TRBV6-5,NA,15,TGTGCCAGCAGTAAGGGCACGCCGCGGGGAGAGACCCAGTACTTC,CASSKGTPRGETQYF
NA,TRBJ2-3,TRBV5-1,TRBD2,19,TGCGCCAGCAGCTCCGGCCTACTAGCGGGGGTTACTAGCACAGATACGCAGTATTTT,CASSSGLLAGVTSTDTQYF
many,TRBJ2-2,TRBV5-1,TRBD1,14,TGCGCCAGCAGGGGACAGGGGGAGACCGGGGAGCTGTTTTTT,CASRGQGETGELFF
NA,TRBJ2-1,TRBV5-5,NA,16,TGTGCCAGCACCGCCCCCGGGGGGCCCCCATTGAACGAGCAGTTCTTC,CASTAPGGPPLNEQFF
NA,TRBJ2-1,TRBV19,NA,12,TGTGCCGGATCCGGGAAGAACAATGAGCAGTTCTTC,CAGSGKNNEQFF
NA,TRBJ2-3,TRBV5-6,NA,15,TGTGCCAGCATCTCCGGGGACATTAGCACAGATACGCAGTATTTT,CASISGDISTDTQYF
NA,TRBJ1-6,TRBV19,TRBD1,13,TGTGCCAGCGCCGGGACAGGAGGTTCACCCCTCCACTTT,CASAGTGGSPLHF
once,TRBJ2-2,TRBV5-1,NA,13,TGCGCCAGCAGCTTCAACGAGGCCGGGGAGCTGTTTTTT,CASSFNEAGELFF
NA,TRBJ2-2,TRBV28,NA,15,TGTGCCAGCAGCCTGGTTGGCAAGAACACCGGGGAGCTGTTTTTT,CASSLVGKNTGELFF
NA,TRBJ2-2,TRBV9,TRBD2,17,TGTGCCAGCAGCGTAGTGTCTAGCGGGGAGAACACCGGGGAGCTGTTTTTT,CASSVVSSGENTGELFF
few,TRBJ2-7,TRBV18,NA,14,TGTGCCAGCTCACCAGATGTAGCGACCTACGAGCAGTACTTC,CASSPDVATYEQYF
medium-sized,TRBJ1-5,TRBV19,NA,15,TGTGCCAGTAGTCCCCCGCAGGGTGAGAGTCAGCCCCAGCATTTT,CASSPPQGESQPQHF
NA,TRBJ1-1,TRBV28,TRBD1,16,TGTGCCAGCAGGGGAGACGGGACAGGGGTGAACACTGAAGCTTTCTTT,CASRGDGTGVNTEAFF
NA,TRBJ1-4,TRBV6-5,TRBD1,15,TGTGCCAGCACTCACGCAGGGGGCCGAAACGAAAAACTGTTTTTT,CASTHAGGRNEKLFF
NA,TRBJ2-4,TRBV7-9,TRBD1,18,TGTGCCAGCAGCAGGGACAGCGGTTTAGGATTAGCCAAAAACATTCAGTACTTC,CASSRDSGLGLAKNIQYF
NA,TRBJ1-5,TRBV3-1/TRBV3-2,NA,15,TGTGCCAGCAGCCAAACAGGTTGGAGCAATCAGCCCCAGCATTTT,CASSQTGWSNQPQHF
NA,TRBJ2-7,TRBV6-5,TRBD2,15,TGTGCCAGCAGGAACCCTAGCGGGGGGACCAACGAGCAGTACTTC,CASRNPSGGTNEQYF
NA,TRBJ2-7,TRBV9,NA,14,TGTGCCAGCAGCGCCGCCGCCGCGGCCTACGAGCAGTACTTC,CASSAAAAAYEQYF
NA,TRBJ1-1,TRBV7-9,TRBD1,14,TGTGCCAGCAGCCCCCCTTGGGACAGTGCTGAAGCTTTCTTT,CASSPPWDSAEAFF
NA,TRBJ1-6,TRBV6-2/TRBV6-3,TRBD1,21,TGTGCCAGCAGTCACCCCGGACAGGGGGCGTTCTCCAGCTCCTATAATTCACCCCTCCACTTT,CASSHPGQGAFSSSYNSPLHF
NA,TRBJ2-7,TRBV4-2,TRBD1,15,TGTGCCAGCAGCCAAGAAGGGACAGCTTCCTACGAGCAGTACTTC,CASSQEGTASYEQYF
NA,TRBJ2-3,TRBV7-8,TRBD2,15,TGTGCCAGCAGCTTCTCTAGCGGCCGCACAGATACGCAGTATTTT,CASSFSSGRTDTQYF
NA,TRBJ2-2,TRBV15,TRBD2,15,TGTGCCACGGCTAGCGGGGGGCGGAACACCGGGGAGCTGTTTTTT,CATASGGRNTGELFF
NA,TRBJ2-7,TRBV10-3,TRBD2,14,TGTGCCATCAGTATCGGGACTAGCACCTACGAGCAGTACTTC,CAISIGTSTYEQYF
NA,TRBJ2-7,TRBV6-6,NA,11,TGTGCCAGCAGTGGCATCTACGAGCAGTACTTC,CASSGIYEQYF
NA,TRBJ2-7,TRBV7-9,TRBD1,15,TGTGCCAGCAGCTCAACCTTACGACAGGGCTACGAGCAGTACTTC,CASSSTLRQGYEQYF
NA,TRBJ2-7,TRBV9,TRBD1,15,TGTGCCAGCAGCGTAGGGCCAGGGGGATCCTACGAGCAGTACTTC,CASSVGPGGSYEQYF
NA,TRBJ2-5,TRBV28,TRBD1,15,TGTGCCAGCAGTACGATGACAGGGGGCGAGAAGACCCAGTACTTC,CASSTMTGGEKTQYF
NA,TRBJ1-1,TRBV4-1,NA,20,TGCGCCAGCAGCCAAGATGGCCCTACTGGGGCTTTGGGTGGGGACACTGAAGCTTTCTTT,CASSQDGPTGALGGDTEAFF
NA,TRBJ1-1,TRBV4-1,NA,15,TGCGCCAGCAGCCACTCTCCGCCAGGGGCCACTGAAGCTTTCTTT,CASSHSPPGATEAFF
NA,TRBJ1-5,TRBV11-2,NA,14,TGTGCCAGCAGCTTAGATCCGGGGAATCAGCCCCAGCATTTT,CASSLDPGNQPQHF
NA,TRBJ2-7,TRBV2,NA,13,TGTGCCAGCAATGGACAGTTCTCCTACGAGCAGTACTTC,CASNGQFSYEQYF
once,TRBJ2-1,TRBV3-1/TRBV3-2,NA,16,TGTGCCAGCAGCCAAGTATTGGCTAGCGAATTCAATGAGCAGTTCTTC,CASSQVLASEFNEQFF
NA,TRBJ2-5,TRBV5-6,TRBD2,15,TGTGCCAGCAGCTTGCTAGCGGGGGAGCAAGAGACCCAGTACTTC,CASSLLAGEQETQYF
few,TRBJ2-7,TRBV5-1,NA,18,TGCGCCAGCAGCCCCGGTACCCCGACTCGACGGCATTCCTACGAGCAGTACTTC,CASSPGTPTRRHSYEQYF
NA,TRBJ1-3,TRBV5-6,NA,13,TGTGCCAGCGCGACGGAGGTTTTCGGCACCATATATTTT,CASATEVFGTIYF
NA,TRBJ2-7,TRBV27,TRBD2,13,TGTGCCAGCAGTATAGCGGGGTCGGGGGAGCAGTACTTC,CASSIAGSGEQYF
NA,TRBJ2-6,TRBV15,NA,15,TGTGCCACCAGTAACCGGGGATCCGGGGCCAACGTCCTGACTTTC,CATSNRGSGANVLTF
NA,TRBJ2-4,TRBV10-3,TRBD2,14,TGTGCCATCAGTGAATTGGGACTAGCGAACATTCAGTACTTC,CAISELGLANIQYF
NA,TRBJ2-1,TRBV27,TRBD2,15,TGTGCCAGCAGTTTGTGGCTAGCGGGCGTAAATGAGCAGTTCTTC,CASSLWLAGVNEQFF
NA,TRBJ2-7,TRBV6-5,TRBD1,12,TGTGCCAGCAGTTCACAGGGGTACGAGCAGTACTTC,CASSSQGYEQYF